One and the same sample provided the 21 T cell receptor beta chains below, sequenced in a study of T cell responses to AZD1222 COVID-19 vaccine (dated by TCRdb to about 2021). The library was generated by the immunoSEQ multiplex PCR assay. TCRdb mirrors the immuneACCESS table, restricted to in-frame sequences. Some clones are absent from its copies; in checked studies, under half trace to an unresolved V gene, and the reason for the others is unknown. The sample table shows 150,000 to 200,000 clones, and 91% are seen once. Approximately 1.7% of the sample lies in the top ten. Interpreted using the paper, the time point label stands for: about 28 days (+/-7) after the second vaccine dose. Here the sequenced sample was peripheral blood, taken 28 days after the second AZD1222 dose. All receptors derive from an adult who received the AZD1222 COVID-19 vaccine.

The chain couples TRBV5-4 to TRBJ2-6; D is unclear. This CDR3 spans 16 amino acids. V was pared by 3 bases and J by 2 bases, with 12 bases between. Germline V lookup: CDR1 SGHNT, CDR2 YYREEE (reference sequence). The CDR3 bases are TGTGCCAGCAGCTCCCCCTCGAGACCTGGGGCCAACGTCCTGACTTTC. As protein: CASSSPSRPGANVLTF.

The chain couples TRBV12-5 to TRBJ2-3; 11 bases fit TRBD2. V was pared by 6 bases and J by 2 bases, with 10 bases of the junction left unmatched. Germline assignment: CDR1 LGHNT and CDR2 FRNRAP. The CDR3 sequence is 17 residues long. The CDR3 region has the DNA TGTGCTAGTGGCCCCGGCCCTAGCGGGAGGTCCACAGATACGCAGTATTTT. It yields the protein CASGPGPSGRSTDTQYF.

The chain links TRBV18 to TRBJ1-2, with a tentative D call TRBD1 (5 bases). The CDR3 has 14 amino acids. V was shortened by 2 bases and J by 3 bases, with 10 bases between the two germline ends. Per the germline V gene, CDR1 is KGHSH and CDR2 is LQKENI. CDR3 sequence: CASSPGRDYYGYTF. The CDR3 DNA reads as TGTGCCAGCTCACCAGGCAGGGATTACTATGGCTACACCTTC.

Only a few counts were recorded for this clone. This sequence joins TRBV18 and TRBJ1-2; 12 bases are shared with TRBD1. The germline V gene encodes CDR1 KGHSH and CDR2 LQKENI. After removal of 4 bases from V and 6 bases from J, the junction contained 12 bases not matched to a gene. The CDR3 totals 17 residues. The CDR3 region is CASSRTTGTGGKDGYTF. CDR3 DNA sequence: TGTGCCAGCTCACGAACCACAGGGACAGGGGGCAAGGATGGCTACACCTTC.

Comment on this clone: At one end the junction does not follow the germline gene, possibly because of a read error. The V gene is TRBV27, the J gene TRBJ2-1; maybe TRBD1 (6 bases). This CDR3 has 12 amino acids. CDR1 and CDR2 (germline): MNHEY, SMNVEV (reference sequence). The CDR3 here is CASSLTRQVLLF. Written as DNA, the CDR3 is TGTGCCAGCAGTCTCACCCGACAGGTACTGCTCTTC.

The CDR3 protein is CASSFGQGLQTGELFF. The DNA of the CDR3 is TGTGCCAGCAGCTTCGGACAGGGACTTCAAACCGGGGAGCTGTTTTTT. V and J are TRBV7-9 and TRBJ2-2; 8 bases agree with TRBD1. The CDR3 runs 16 residues. The V and J ends lost 3 bases and 5 bases, in that order; junction bases with no gene match: 8. Per the germline V gene, CDR1 is SEHNR and CDR2 is FQNEAQ (reference sequence).

The V call is TRBV20-1, the J call TRBJ1-1, with D possibly being TRBD1 (5 bases). The germline V gene encodes CDR1 DFQATT and CDR2 SNEGSKA (reference sequence). The CDR3 is 10 residues long. Trimming took 3 bases from V and 9 from J, leaving 8 bases between them. DNA of the CDR3: TGCAGTGCTAGTCGGGGGAAAGCTTTCTTT. Translating gives CSASRGKAFF.

V is TRBV14 and J is TRBJ2-2, with D hard to call. V was trimmed by 2 bases and J by 0 bases, leaving 10 bases between them. This CDR3 is 16 amino acids long. Germline-derived CDR1 and CDR2 are SGHDN and FVKESK. The CDR3 loop is CASSQRVGTNTGELFF. DNA for the CDR3: TGTGCCAGCAGCCAAAGAGTAGGGACGAACACCGGGGAGCTGTTTTTT.

The rearrangement links TRBV7-9 to TRBJ2-3; a weak D match, TRBD1 (6 bases). The CDR3 has 16 residues. Germline V gives CDR1 SEHNR, CDR2 FQNEAQ (reference sequence). The ends were cut back, 6 bases at V and 1 base at J, with 17 bases in the middle. The CDR3 loop is CASRSGESGGTDTQYF. As DNA, the CDR3 is TGTGCCAGCAGGTCAGGGGAGTCAGGGGGCACAGATACGCAGTATTTT.

The V gene is TRBV18, the J gene TRBJ2-1; D is possibly TRBD2 (5 bases). V was shortened by 0 bases and J by 4 bases, with 7 bases between the two germline ends. Germline CDR1 and CDR2: KGHSH and LQKENI. The CDR3 runs to 14 residues. The CDR3 sequence is CASSPPGEYNEQFF. The CDR3 bases are TGTGCCAGCTCACCACCCGGGGAATACAATGAGCAGTTCTTC.

The rearrangement uses TRBV7-3 and TRBJ1-1; D is unclear. Germline CDR1 reads SGHTA; CDR2 reads FQGTGA. The germline V and J ends were trimmed by 5 bases and 2 bases, with 9 bases remaining between them. This CDR3 region has 13 residues. The CDR3 DNA follows: TGTGCCAGCAGCGCCGGCAGAAACACTGAAGCTTTCTTT. Its translation: CASSAGRNTEAFF. Full variable domain (rest looked up from reference TRBV7-3 and TRBJ1-1): GAGVSQTPSNKVTEKGKYVELRCDPISGHTALYWYRQSLGQGPEFLIYFQGTGAADDSGLPNDRFFAVRPEGSVSTLKIQRTERGDSAVYLCASSAGRNTEAFFGQGTRLTVV.

J is TRBJ2-3 and V is TRBV12-3 or TRBV12-4, with a weak D call TRBD2 (5 bases). Deletions cut 5 bases from V and 8 bases from J, with 11 bases between. The CDR3 runs 12 residues. The CDR3 loop is CASSSYRGTQYF. The CDR3 nucleotides read TGTGCCAGCAGTAGTTATCGGGGTACGCAGTATTTT.

This chain uses TRBV7-3 with TRBJ2-2; 7 nucleotides agree with TRBD1. The CDR3 covers 14 residues. The V gene end was trimmed by 6 bases and the J gene end by 5 bases; junction bases not matched to a gene: 6. Per the germline V gene, CDR1 is SGHTA and CDR2 is FQGTGA. As DNA, the CDR3 is TGTGCCAGCAGTTCCGGGACAGTTACCGGGGAGCTGTTTTTT. It is translated as CASSSGTVTGELFF.

This rearrangement joins TRBV3-1 (or the pseudogene TRBV3-2) to TRBJ1-3; D not certain. In germline, CDR1 is LGHDT, CDR2 YNNKEL (reference sequence). This CDR3 spans 14 amino acids. Between the trimmed V and J ends, which lost 4 bases and 0 bases, there was a span of 7 bases. CDR3 region: CASSLLGSGNTIYF. CDR3 coding DNA: TGTGCCAGCAGCCTACTCGGCTCTGGAAACACCATATATTTT.

This clone was detected a few times. This chain connects TRBV7-9 to TRBJ2-7, with 10 bases fitting TRBD1. The CDR3 runs 15 residues. With V trimmed by 6 bases and J by 2 bases, 7 bases remained unmatched. Germline V gene data show CDR1 as SEHNR and CDR2 as FQNEAQ (reference sequence). CDR3 loop: CASSSDRGGTYEQYF. The DNA of the CDR3 is TGTGCCAGCAGTTCGGACAGGGGGGGAACCTACGAGCAGTACTTC.

V gene TRBV18 combines with J gene TRBJ1-6; a weak D match, TRBD1 (6 bases). V was clipped by 2 bases and J by 14 bases, with 16 bases between them. Looked up from germline, CDR1 is KGHSH and CDR2 is LQKENI. This CDR3 contains 14 residues. The CDR3 DNA follows: TGTGCCAGCTCACCAACCCCCCAGGGGCCATCCCTCCACTTT. Protein product: CASSPTPQGPSLHF.

The chain links TRBV30 to TRBJ2-1, with 10 bases lining up with TRBD1. V dropped 5 bases and J dropped 7; count of bases not matched to a gene: 14. This CDR3 contains 16 residues. Germline V gene sequence: CDR1 GTSNPN, CDR2 SVGIG (reference sequence). The CDR3 region has the DNA TGTGCCTGGGAGAGGTACGACAGGGGGCGCACGAATGAGCAGTTCTTC. This gives the protein CAWERYDRGRTNEQFF.

The V and J genes are TRBV5-1 and TRBJ1-1, with D unresolved. Germline CDR1 reads SGHRS; CDR2 reads YFSETQ. V was trimmed by 4 bases and J by 1 base, leaving 11 bases between them. The CDR3 has 14 residues. For the CDR3, the DNA is TGCGCCAGCAGCCCATATCGCCCGAACACTGAAGCTTTCTTT. Protein: CASSPYRPNTEAFF.

This rearrangement joins TRBV5-4 to TRBJ2-7; 11 bases agree with TRBD2. The CDR3 consists of 17 residues. Germline values: CDR1 SGHNT, CDR2 YYREEE (reference sequence). The ends lost 0 bases at V and 5 bases at J; junction bases unmatched: 10. CDR3 sequence reads: CASSLVSGGAGLDEQYF. The CDR3, as DNA: TGTGCCAGCAGCTTGGTTAGCGGGGGGGCGGGTCTCGACGAGCAGTACTTC.

This chain connects TRBV5-1 to TRBJ1-1, with 7 bases identical to TRBD1. Germline V CDR1 and CDR2: SGHRS, YFSETQ. V lost 2 bases to trimming and J lost 3 bases; unmatched junction nucleotides: 4. This CDR3 spans 14 amino acids. The CDR3 sequence: CASSLRQGYTEAFF. The CDR3 coding sequence is TGCGCCAGCAGCTTACGACAGGGATACACTGAAGCTTTCTTT.

This clone occurred once. The J gene is TRBJ2-5, the V gene TRBV3-1 (or the pseudogene TRBV3-2); possible D gene TRBD2, 6 bases. V lost 1 base and J lost 5, with 14 bases in between. The CDR3 covers 15 residues. Germline V lookup: CDR1 LGHDT, CDR2 YNNKEL (reference sequence). The CDR3: CASSQGWRGGETQYF. The CDR3 nucleotides read TGTGCCAGCAGCCAAGGGTGGAGGGGCGGGGAGACCCAGTACTTC.